A selection of T cell receptor beta chains follows, all from one sample in a study of a mutant IDH1 vaccine in newly diagnosed glioma. Generated by immunoSEQ multiplex PCR, the TCRdb table keeps only in-frame clones and is missing some. The sample carries 25,000 to 30,000 clones, about three quarters recorded once. What these receptors recognize is not known. The sample here was PBMCs, taken from a glioma patient whose treatment included an IDH1 peptide vaccine. These TCRs come from a man aged 50-59 years with glioma. The CDR3 runs from the conserved cysteine through the conserved F or W. The order of the fields is CDR3 DNA, CDR3 protein, D gene, clone size, J gene, V gene. D genes are given only for firm matches. Expanded clones get a size class; other rows say once, few or many, or leave the size out.

CDR3nt: TGTGCCAGCAGCTCCCCCGACGTCCTGACTTTC
CDR3aa: CASSSPDVLTF
d_gene: .
abundance: .
j_gene: TRBJ2-6
v_gene: TRBV7-9

CDR3nt: TGCGCCAGCAGCCAGAGGGTTACCTCTGGAAACACCATATATTTT
CDR3aa: CASSQRVTSGNTIYF
d_gene: .
abundance: .
j_gene: TRBJ1-3
v_gene: TRBV4-1

CDR3nt: TGTGCCATCAGTATGGGACAGGACAGCGATGGCTACACCTTC
CDR3aa: CAISMGQDSDGYTF
d_gene: TRBD1
abundance: .
j_gene: TRBJ1-2
v_gene: TRBV10-3

CDR3nt: TGCGCCAGCAGCCGAGGGGACAACCTGAACACTGAAGCTTTCTTT
CDR3aa: CASSRGDNLNTEAFF
d_gene: .
abundance: .
j_gene: TRBJ1-1
v_gene: TRBV5-1

CDR3nt: TGCGCCAGCAGTCCGACGGGGTACCAAGAGACCCAGTACTTC
CDR3aa: CASSPTGYQETQYF
d_gene: .
abundance: .
j_gene: TRBJ2-5
v_gene: TRBV23-1

CDR3nt: TGTGCCAGTAGTATGATCGGTAGCACAGATACGCAGTATTTT
CDR3aa: CASSMIGSTDTQYF
d_gene: .
abundance: .
j_gene: TRBJ2-3
v_gene: TRBV19

CDR3nt: TGCGCCAGCAGCCAGCACTCCGCGGTCTCCTACGAGCAGTACTTC
CDR3aa: CASSQHSAVSYEQYF
d_gene: .
abundance: few
j_gene: TRBJ2-7
v_gene: TRBV4-1

CDR3nt: TGTGCCAGCAGCTTAGCACGGGGTGCGAACACTGAAGCTTTCTTT
CDR3aa: CASSLARGANTEAFF
d_gene: .
abundance: few
j_gene: TRBJ1-1
v_gene: TRBV7-9

CDR3nt: TGTGCCAGCAGTGAAAGAGAGACCCAGTACTTC
CDR3aa: CASSERETQYF
d_gene: .
abundance: .
j_gene: TRBJ2-5
v_gene: TRBV2

CDR3nt: TGTGCCAGCAGCCCTACTAGCGGGGGGGCTAGCACAGATACGCAGTATTTT
CDR3aa: CASSPTSGGASTDTQYF
d_gene: TRBD2
abundance: .
j_gene: TRBJ2-3
v_gene: TRBV9

CDR3nt: TGTGCCAGCAGCGACGGGTTACAGCCCCAGCATTTT
CDR3aa: CASSDGLQPQHF
d_gene: .
abundance: .
j_gene: TRBJ1-5
v_gene: TRBV2

CDR3nt: TGTGCCAGCAGCTTAGGTGGCGGGAGGACCACAGATACGCAGTATTTT
CDR3aa: CASSLGGGRTTDTQYF
d_gene: TRBD2
abundance: .
j_gene: TRBJ2-3
v_gene: TRBV11-2

CDR3nt: TGTGCCAGCAGCCAAGAGGGGACAGAGATCTCGGAGCAGTACTTC
CDR3aa: CASSQEGTEISEQYF
d_gene: TRBD1
abundance: once
j_gene: TRBJ2-7
v_gene: TRBV11-3

CDR3nt: TGTGCCAGCAGTTTACCCGAGGGAAATCAGCCCCAGCATTTT
CDR3aa: CASSLPEGNQPQHF
d_gene: .
abundance: .
j_gene: TRBJ1-5
v_gene: TRBV2

CDR3nt: TGCGCCAGCAGCTCTCTAGCGGGAAGGCAAGAGACCCAGTACTTC
CDR3aa: CASSSLAGRQETQYF
d_gene: TRBD2
abundance: .
j_gene: TRBJ2-5
v_gene: TRBV5-1

CDR3nt: TGTGCCAGCGGGATGGAAGTAGGAGGCTACGAGCAGTACTTC
CDR3aa: CASGMEVGGYEQYF
d_gene: .
abundance: .
j_gene: TRBJ2-7
v_gene: TRBV25-1

CDR3nt: TGTGCCAGTAGTACTGGGGGCTGGGGCTATGGCTACACCTTC
CDR3aa: CASSTGGWGYGYTF
d_gene: .
abundance: .
j_gene: TRBJ1-2
v_gene: TRBV19

CDR3nt: TGTGCCAGCAGCTCAGCAAACGGACCACTCAACAATCAGCCCCAGCATTTT
CDR3aa: CASSSANGPLNNQPQHF
d_gene: .
abundance: .
j_gene: TRBJ1-5
v_gene: TRBV7-6

CDR3nt: TGTGCCAGCAGCCGGTTGGACAGCCCCAGCCAAACAACTAATGAAAAACTGTTTTTT
CDR3aa: CASSRLDSPSQTTNEKLFF
d_gene: .
abundance: .
j_gene: TRBJ1-4
v_gene: TRBV7-7

CDR3nt: TGTGCCAGTAGTATTAATACCAGGGGGTATGGCGGGGAGCTGTTTTTT
CDR3aa: CASSINTRGYGGELFF
d_gene: TRBD1
abundance: .
j_gene: TRBJ2-2
v_gene: TRBV19

CDR3nt: TGTGCCAGCAGTTACTCGGGAGAACCAAATGAAAAACTGTTTTTT
CDR3aa: CASSYSGEPNEKLFF
d_gene: .
abundance: .
j_gene: TRBJ1-4
v_gene: TRBV6-6

CDR3nt: TGTGCCAGCAGACAGGGGTCCGATCAGCCCCAGCATTTT
CDR3aa: CASRQGSDQPQHF
d_gene: TRBD1
abundance: few
j_gene: TRBJ1-5
v_gene: TRBV6-1

CDR3nt: TGTGCCAGCAGTTATGGAGGGAAAGGGAGGAATGAGCAGTTCTTC
CDR3aa: CASSYGGKGRNEQFF
d_gene: .
abundance: .
j_gene: TRBJ2-1
v_gene: TRBV6-6

CDR3nt: TGTGCCTGGGGGACTGAGGGAAAACTGTTTTTT
CDR3aa: CAWGTEGKLFF
d_gene: .
abundance: .
j_gene: TRBJ1-4
v_gene: TRBV30

CDR3nt: TGCGCCAGCACCAGGGGGCTGAACACTGAAGCTTTCTTT
CDR3aa: CASTRGLNTEAFF
d_gene: TRBD1
abundance: .
j_gene: TRBJ1-1
v_gene: TRBV5-1

CDR3nt: TGCGCCAGCAGCTTGGGCGGCGCCAGCTCTGGGGCCAACGTCCTGACTTTC
CDR3aa: CASSLGGASSGANVLTF
d_gene: .
abundance: .
j_gene: TRBJ2-6
v_gene: TRBV5-1

CDR3nt: TGTGCCAGCAGTTACAGCCGCAACTCCTACAATGAGCAGTTCTTC
CDR3aa: CASSYSRNSYNEQFF
d_gene: .
abundance: .
j_gene: TRBJ2-1
v_gene: TRBV6-6

CDR3nt: TGTGCCAGCAGCACAGGGGAGGGGTACAATGAGCAGTTCTTC
CDR3aa: CASSTGEGYNEQFF
d_gene: .
abundance: .
j_gene: TRBJ2-1
v_gene: TRBV6-1

CDR3nt: TGTGCCAGCAGCCACGGGGACTCCCGATACGAGCAGTACTTC
CDR3aa: CASSHGDSRYEQYF
d_gene: .
abundance: .
j_gene: TRBJ2-7
v_gene: TRBV7-2

CDR3nt: TGTGCCAGCAGGGATGGACAGGCCGGTAATTCACCCCTCCACTTT
CDR3aa: CASRDGQAGNSPLHF
d_gene: TRBD1
abundance: .
j_gene: TRBJ1-6
v_gene: TRBV2

CDR3nt: TGTGCCAGGACACGTTGTCAAGAAGCCTATGGCTACACCTTC
CDR3aa: CARTRCQEAYGYTF
d_gene: .
abundance: .
j_gene: TRBJ1-2
v_gene: TRBV27

CDR3nt: TGTGCCAGCAGTGACGGTCAGGCGGGGGGCTACACCTTC
CDR3aa: CASSDGQAGGYTF
d_gene: .
abundance: medium-sized
j_gene: TRBJ1-2
v_gene: TRBV6-4

CDR3nt: TGCGCCAGCAGCTTGGCAGGAGAAGATGGCTACACCTTC
CDR3aa: CASSLAGEDGYTF
d_gene: .
abundance: few
j_gene: TRBJ1-2
v_gene: TRBV5-1

CDR3nt: TGTGCCAGCAGTGACTCCACCCCAGACAGGGGGGGTGAAAAACTGTTTTTT
CDR3aa: CASSDSTPDRGGEKLFF
d_gene: TRBD1
abundance: once
j_gene: TRBJ1-4
v_gene: TRBV6-4

CDR3nt: TGTGCCATCAGTGAACTAGGAGAGTTCGAGCAGTACTTC
CDR3aa: CAISELGEFEQYF
d_gene: .
abundance: .
j_gene: TRBJ2-7
v_gene: TRBV10-3

CDR3nt: TGTGCCAGTAGTAGGACCGGACAGGGAAGGACCTACGAGCAGTACTTC
CDR3aa: CASSRTGQGRTYEQYF
d_gene: TRBD1
abundance: .
j_gene: TRBJ2-7
v_gene: TRBV19

CDR3nt: TGTGCCAGCAGCTCGGGACAGAACTATGGCTACACCTTC
CDR3aa: CASSSGQNYGYTF
d_gene: TRBD1
abundance: .
j_gene: TRBJ1-2
v_gene: TRBV7-8

CDR3nt: TGTGCCAGCAGCATCTCCACGACTAGCTGGGGCGGGGAGCTGTTTTTT
CDR3aa: CASSISTTSWGGELFF
d_gene: TRBD2
abundance: once
j_gene: TRBJ2-2
v_gene: TRBV7-2

CDR3nt: TGTGCCAGCAGCTGGAGTCCGAACTACGAGCAGTACTTC
CDR3aa: CASSWSPNYEQYF
d_gene: .
abundance: once
j_gene: TRBJ2-7
v_gene: TRBV7-2

CDR3nt: TGTGCCAGCACCGAACGGACAGGCCAAAGCTCCTATAATTCACCCCTCCACTTT
CDR3aa: CASTERTGQSSYNSPLHF
d_gene: TRBD1
abundance: .
j_gene: TRBJ1-6
v_gene: TRBV2

CDR3nt: TGTGCCAGCAAAAGGACTAGCAATCAGCCCCAGCATTTT
CDR3aa: CASKRTSNQPQHF
d_gene: .
abundance: .
j_gene: TRBJ1-5
v_gene: TRBV6-1

CDR3nt: TGTGCCACCAGCAGAGAGAGCCTAGCGGGAGGTGAGGGGAACACCGGGGAGCTGTTTTTT
CDR3aa: CATSRESLAGGEGNTGELFF
d_gene: TRBD2
abundance: .
j_gene: TRBJ2-2
v_gene: TRBV15

CDR3nt: TGCAGCGTTGGGGGGGGGAGCAATCAGCCCCAGCATTTT
CDR3aa: CSVGGGSNQPQHF
d_gene: .
abundance: .
j_gene: TRBJ1-5
v_gene: TRBV29-1

CDR3nt: TGTGCCAGCAGGGAGGGACTGCCCCAGCATTTT
CDR3aa: CASREGLPQHF
d_gene: .
abundance: .
j_gene: TRBJ1-5
v_gene: TRBV6-1

CDR3nt: TGTGCCAGCAGCTTAGAAGTCAGGGGGGCTGAAGCTTTCTTT
CDR3aa: CASSLEVRGAEAFF
d_gene: TRBD1
abundance: .
j_gene: TRBJ1-1
v_gene: TRBV11-2

CDR3nt: TGCGCCAGCAGCCTAGGTTCTACCCGGACTAGCGGGTACTCCTACGAGCAGTACTTC
CDR3aa: CASSLGSTRTSGYSYEQYF
d_gene: TRBD2
abundance: .
j_gene: TRBJ2-7
v_gene: TRBV5-1

CDR3nt: TGTGCCAGCAGCCGGGGACGGCCGAAAGACGGGGAGCTGTTTTTT
CDR3aa: CASSRGRPKDGELFF
d_gene: .
abundance: once
j_gene: TRBJ2-2
v_gene: TRBV7-2

CDR3nt: TGTGCCAGCAGCCCTCCCGGACAGGGGGGTGGCACCGGGGAGCTGTTTTTT
CDR3aa: CASSPPGQGGGTGELFF
d_gene: TRBD1
abundance: .
j_gene: TRBJ2-2
v_gene: TRBV7-3

CDR3nt: TGTGCCACCAGCCCCATTGGCGGGGCTCGGAGAGAGACCCAGTACTTC
CDR3aa: CATSPIGGARRETQYF
d_gene: .
abundance: .
j_gene: TRBJ2-5
v_gene: TRBV15

CDR3nt: TGTGCCAGCACCTCTGTACCGACCGGGGGTACGCAGTATTTT
CDR3aa: CASTSVPTGGTQYF
d_gene: .
abundance: .
j_gene: TRBJ2-3
v_gene: TRBV27

CDR3nt: TGCGCCAGCCGGGGAACACTTGACACCGGGGAGCTGTTTTTT
CDR3aa: CASRGTLDTGELFF
d_gene: .
abundance: .
j_gene: TRBJ2-2
v_gene: TRBV5-1

CDR3nt: TGCGCCAGCAGCCCTTACGTCGGGGCCAAGGGCGAGCAGTACTTC
CDR3aa: CASSPYVGAKGEQYF
d_gene: .
abundance: .
j_gene: TRBJ2-7
v_gene: TRBV5-1

CDR3nt: TGTGCCAGCAGCTATAGTGGGGGAGCCACCTTC
CDR3aa: CASSYSGGATF
d_gene: .
abundance: .
j_gene: TRBJ1-2
v_gene: TRBV7-2

CDR3nt: TGTGCCAGCGGCAGGACTAGCACAGATACGCAGTATTTT
CDR3aa: CASGRTSTDTQYF
d_gene: .
abundance: .
j_gene: TRBJ2-3
v_gene: TRBV5-4

CDR3nt: TGTGCCAGCAGCTTAGTTGACAGCTCCTACGAGCAGTACTTC
CDR3aa: CASSLVDSSYEQYF
d_gene: .
abundance: .
j_gene: TRBJ2-7
v_gene: TRBV7-8

CDR3nt: TGTGCCAGCAGTGTAGGACAGGGCCCCTATGGCTACACCTTC
CDR3aa: CASSVGQGPYGYTF
d_gene: TRBD1
abundance: once
j_gene: TRBJ1-2
v_gene: TRBV2

CDR3nt: TGTGCCAGCAGTCTCTGGACAGGTGCGACCACCTTC
CDR3aa: CASSLWTGATTF
d_gene: TRBD1
abundance: .
j_gene: TRBJ1-2
v_gene: TRBV25-1

CDR3nt: TGTGCCAGCAGCTTAGAGAGCGGGGGGGCTAACGAGCAGTACTTC
CDR3aa: CASSLESGGANEQYF
d_gene: TRBD2
abundance: .
j_gene: TRBJ2-7
v_gene: TRBV7-2